A selection of T cell receptor beta chains follows, all from one sample in a study of T cell responses to AZD1222 COVID-19 vaccine. Generated by immunoSEQ multiplex PCR, the TCRdb table keeps only in-frame clones and is missing some. The sample lists about 120,000 clones; roughly 89% were seen once. The sample in question was peripheral blood, obtained on day 0 of AZD1222 vaccination. The origin of the receptors is an adult in good health. Both conserved end residues are part of each CDR3. The D gene is left open where the match is weak. Clone size, where shown, is once, few, many, or a class for clones that have expanded.

>TRBJ2-3|NA|TRBV3-1/TRBV3-2|NA
CASSQVGEDTQYF
TGTGCCAGCAGCCAAGTGGGGGAAGATACGCAGTATTTT
>TRBJ2-1|NA|TRBV10-3|TRBD1
CAISGARQGASESYNEQFF
TGTGCCATCAGCGGGGCGAGGCAGGGGGCCTCAGAGTCCTACAATGAGCAGTTCTTC
>TRBJ1-2|NA|TRBV28|NA
CVSSFVGPNYGYTF
TGTGTCAGCAGTTTTGTAGGGCCCAACTATGGCTACACCTTC
>TRBJ1-5|NA|TRBV6-1|NA
CASSEWSPNGSNQPQHF
TGTGCCAGCAGTGAATGGAGTCCAAATGGGAGCAATCAGCCCCAGCATTTT
>TRBJ2-1|NA|TRBV9|NA
CASGYSPTNNEQFF
TGTGCCAGTGGTTATTCCCCGACCAACAATGAGCAGTTCTTC
>TRBJ2-3|NA|TRBV6-6|NA
CASSRPRGQLDTQYF
TGTGCCAGCAGTCGGCCAAGAGGGCAATTAGATACGCAGTATTTT
>TRBJ2-1|NA|TRBV11-3|TRBD2
CASSQGLAGVSEQFF
TGTGCCAGCAGCCAAGGACTAGCGGGAGTATCTGAGCAGTTCTTC
>TRBJ1-1|NA|TRBV30|NA
CAWSVQSSPRAFF
TGTGCCTGGAGTGTACAGAGCAGCCCCAGAGCTTTCTTT
>TRBJ2-5|NA|TRBV18|TRBD2
CASSGSGTSGTQETQYF
TGTGCCAGCTCAGGATCCGGGACTAGCGGGACCCAAGAGACCCAGTACTTC
>TRBJ1-3|NA|TRBV5-1|NA
CASSLSFGTSGNTIYF
TGCGCCAGCAGCTTGTCGTTCGGGACCTCTGGAAACACCATATATTTT
>TRBJ1-6|NA|TRBV23-1|TRBD1
CASRDRGEGNSPLHF
TGCGCCAGCAGAGACAGGGGAGAAGGAAATTCACCCCTCCACTTT
>TRBJ2-1|once|TRBV5-4|TRBD2
CASSWPWTSGPNYNEQFF
TGTGCCAGCAGCTGGCCTTGGACTAGCGGGCCTAACTACAATGAGCAGTTCTTC
>TRBJ1-2|NA|TRBV27|NA
CASSPLDRLNYGYTF
TGTGCCAGCAGTCCGTTGGACAGATTAAACTATGGCTACACCTTC
>TRBJ1-3|NA|TRBV7-2|NA
CASSQEGTFSGNTIYF
TGTGCCAGCAGCCAAGAAGGGACATTCTCTGGAAACACCATATATTTT
>TRBJ1-2|NA|TRBV3-1/TRBV3-2|NA
CASSQDWYSNYGYTF
TGTGCCAGCAGCCAAGATTGGTACAGCAACTATGGCTACACCTTC
>TRBJ1-5|NA|TRBV5-4|TRBD1
CASSLDRGGNQPQHF
TGTGCCAGCAGCTTGGACAGGGGAGGCAATCAGCCCCAGCATTTT
>TRBJ1-1|NA|TRBV5-1|NA
CASSFQTVNTEAFF
TGCGCCAGCAGCTTTCAGACAGTGAACACTGAAGCTTTCTTT
>TRBJ1-2|NA|TRBV30|TRBD1
CAWTGTGSKYGYTF
TGTGCCTGGACCGGGACAGGGAGTAAATATGGCTACACCTTC
>TRBJ1-5|NA|TRBV2|NA
CASSEARQGLLGQPQHF
TGTGCCAGCAGTGAAGCGAGGCAGGGGTTGTTGGGTCAGCCCCAGCATTTT
>TRBJ1-2|NA|TRBV9|NA
CASSTGSGGTEYGYTF
TGTGCCAGCAGCACCGGTAGTGGGGGGACGGAATATGGCTACACCTTC
>TRBJ2-7|NA|TRBV2|NA
CASSEALLGGLFYEQYF
TGTGCCAGCAGTGAAGCGCTTCTAGGCGGACTATTCTACGAGCAGTACTTC
>TRBJ1-2|NA|TRBV3-1/TRBV3-2|NA
CGTRQLNYGYTF
TGTGGGACCCGACAGTTAAACTATGGCTACACCTTC
>TRBJ1-1|NA|TRBV12-3/TRBV12-4|NA
CASSSLEAFF
TGTGCCAGCAGCTCCCTTGAAGCTTTCTTT
>TRBJ2-5|once|TRBV7-3|TRBD2
CASGLAGGETQYF
TGTGCCAGCGGCCTAGCGGGAGGAGAGACCCAGTACTTC
>TRBJ1-1|NA|TRBV19|TRBD1
CASSRDRGTFF
TGTGCCAGTAGTCGGGACAGGGGGACTTTCTTT
>TRBJ2-5|NA|TRBV7-9|NA
CASSFGFGNSGDAETQYF
TGTGCCAGCAGCTTCGGGTTTGGGAACAGCGGCGACGCGGAGACCCAGTACTTC
>TRBJ1-1|NA|TRBV6-5|NA
CASSYGSLNTEAFF
TGTGCCAGCAGTTACGGCAGCCTGAACACTGAAGCTTTCTTT
>TRBJ1-2|NA|TRBV3-1/TRBV3-2|NA
CASSQGHYGYTF
TGTGCCAGCAGCCAAGGGCACTATGGCTACACCTTC
>TRBJ1-3|NA|TRBV19|NA
CASSFVGGPSGNTIYF
TGTGCCAGTAGTTTCGTGGGGGGACCCTCTGGAAACACCATATATTTT
>TRBJ1-1|once|TRBV5-5|NA
CASSLANTEAFF
TGTGCCAGCAGCTTGGCGAACACTGAAGCTTTCTTT
>TRBJ1-3|NA|TRBV7-2|NA
CASSLGPGPGNTIYF
TGTGCCAGCAGCTTAGGACCAGGACCAGGAAACACCATATATTTT
>TRBJ1-6|NA|TRBV28|NA
CASSLRDSPLHF
TGTGCCAGCAGTTTACGGGATTCACCCCTCCACTTT
>TRBJ2-1|once|TRBV5-1|NA
CASSFRSSYNEQFF
TGCGCCAGCAGCTTCAGGAGCTCCTACAATGAGCAGTTCTTC
>TRBJ2-1|NA|TRBV20-1|NA
CSAARREQFF
TGCAGTGCTGCCCGGAGAGAGCAGTTCTTC
>TRBJ2-4|NA|TRBV2|NA
CASTRGGNRAIQYF
TGTGCCAGCACCCGGGGTGGGAATCGGGCCATTCAGTACTTC
>TRBJ1-1|NA|TRBV30|NA
CAWSSEQGNTEAFF
TGTGCCTGGAGTAGCGAACAGGGGAACACTGAAGCTTTCTTT
>TRBJ2-5|NA|TRBV27|NA
CASASQGFGTQYF
TGTGCCAGCGCCTCTCAGGGTTTCGGGACCCAGTACTTC
>TRBJ2-7|NA|TRBV24-1|NA
CATSDGVSYEQYF
TGTGCCACCAGTGATGGAGTCTCCTACGAGCAGTACTTC
>TRBJ1-1|NA|TRBV18|TRBD1
CASSPYRGKNTEAFF
TGTGCCAGCTCACCATACAGGGGAAAGAACACTGAAGCTTTCTTT
>TRBJ1-5|NA|TRBV5-8|TRBD1
CASSLFRTGVQPQHF
TGTGCCAGCAGCTTGTTCCGGACAGGGGTTCAGCCCCAGCATTTT
>TRBJ2-3|NA|TRBV19|TRBD2
CASSIAGGAGETQYF
TGTGCCAGTAGTATTGCGGGAGGCGCCGGGGAGACGCAGTATTTT
>TRBJ2-7|NA|TRBV7-9|TRBD1
CASSSRTGAYEQYF
TGTGCCAGCAGCTCCCGGACAGGCGCCTACGAGCAGTACTTC
>TRBJ2-7|NA|TRBV18|NA
CASSPPSNSAYEQYF
TGTGCCAGCTCACCACCTAGCAACAGTGCCTACGAGCAGTACTTC
>TRBJ1-6|NA|TRBV28|TRBD1
CASGQGVWSPLHF
TGTGCCAGTGGACAGGGGGTTTGGTCACCCCTCCACTTT
>TRBJ2-7|NA|TRBV9|NA
CASSVAMGFGYEQYF
TGTGCCAGCAGCGTAGCTATGGGTTTCGGCTACGAGCAGTACTTC
>TRBJ2-1|NA|TRBV27|NA
CASSPLDGNEQFF
TGTGCCAGCAGTCCCCTCGACGGGAATGAGCAGTTCTTC
>TRBJ2-1|NA|TRBV5-1|TRBD2
CASRPGTSGRASAGEQFF
TGCGCCAGCAGACCTGGGACTAGCGGGAGGGCCTCTGCGGGTGAGCAGTTCTTC
>TRBJ1-3|NA|TRBV18|NA
CASSPTAEGNTIYF
TGTGCCAGCTCACCGACAGCCGAAGGAAACACCATATATTTT
>TRBJ2-6|NA|TRBV18|NA
CASSRSAGSSGANVLTF
TGTGCCAGCTCACGATCGGCAGGTAGCTCTGGGGCCAACGTCCTGACTTTC
>TRBJ1-6|NA|TRBV9|NA
CASSVGGSYNSPLHF
TGTGCCAGCAGCGTAGGGGGCTCCTATAATTCACCCCTCCACTTT
>TRBJ1-4|NA|TRBV28|NA
CASSLIGRTTNEKLFF
TGTGCCAGCAGTTTAATCGGGAGGACAACTAATGAAAAACTGTTTTTT
>TRBJ2-1|NA|TRBV7-3|NA
CASSLVRSSSYNEQFF
TGTGCCAGCAGCTTAGTTCGCAGTAGCTCCTACAATGAGCAGTTCTTC
>TRBJ2-3|NA|TRBV5-6|TRBD2
CASSRGGATDTQYF
TGTGCCAGCAGCCGCGGGGGGGCCACAGATACGCAGTATTTT
>TRBJ1-2|NA|TRBV5-1|TRBD1
CASSSATGRYGYTF
TGCGCCAGCAGCAGCGCGACAGGGCGGTATGGCTACACCTTC
>TRBJ2-1|NA|TRBV27|NA
CASSTPTRSPYNEQFF
TGTGCCAGCAGTACACCGACTAGAAGTCCCTACAATGAGCAGTTCTTC